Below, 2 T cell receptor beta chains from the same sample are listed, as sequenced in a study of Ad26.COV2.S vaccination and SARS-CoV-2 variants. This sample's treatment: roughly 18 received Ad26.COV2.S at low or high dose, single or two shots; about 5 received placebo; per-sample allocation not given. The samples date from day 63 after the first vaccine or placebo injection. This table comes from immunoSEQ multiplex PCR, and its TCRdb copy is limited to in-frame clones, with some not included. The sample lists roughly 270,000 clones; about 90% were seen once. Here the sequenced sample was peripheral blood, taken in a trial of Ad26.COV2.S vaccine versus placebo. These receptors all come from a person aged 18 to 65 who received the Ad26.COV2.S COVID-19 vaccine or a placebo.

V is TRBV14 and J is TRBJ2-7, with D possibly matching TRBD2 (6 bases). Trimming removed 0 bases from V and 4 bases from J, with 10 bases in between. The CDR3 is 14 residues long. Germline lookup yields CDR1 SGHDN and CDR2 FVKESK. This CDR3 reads CASSQEPGLYEQYF. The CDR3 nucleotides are TGTGCCAGCAGCCAAGAGCCAGGACTATACGAGCAGTACTTC.

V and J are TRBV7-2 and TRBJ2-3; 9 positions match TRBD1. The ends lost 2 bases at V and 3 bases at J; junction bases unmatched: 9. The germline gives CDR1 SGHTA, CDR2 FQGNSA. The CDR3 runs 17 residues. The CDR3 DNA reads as TGTGCCAGCAGCTTACGGCGGGACAGGGTGTGGACAGATACGCAGTATTTT. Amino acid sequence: CASSLRRDRVWTDTQYF.